The 17 T cell receptor beta chains in this list originate from one sample, sequenced in a study of cytomegalovirus exposure and HLA in healthy donors. PCR used 60 Vbeta primers and 13 Jbeta primers. Libraries were prepared by immunoSEQ multiplex PCR; TCRdb keeps only in-frame clonotypes and omits some of them. The sample has around 150,000 clones, roughly 89% seen once. Material: PBMCs. The source of these receptors is a woman aged 25 to 39 in good health and CMV-seronegative.

This clone has just one count. This chain uses TRBV28 with TRBJ1-2, with D hard to call. V was trimmed by 6 bases and J by 8 bases, leaving 7 bases between them. In germline, CDR1 is MDHEN, CDR2 SYDVKM. The CDR3 is 10 amino acids. The CDR3 region is CASRGSGYTF. The CDR3 region has the DNA TGTGCCAGCAGGGGTAGCGGCTACACCTTC.

This chain joins TRBV5-4 and TRBJ2-2, with 10 bases that match TRBD2. Trimming at V came to 0 bases and at J to 6 bases, leaving 5 bases not matched to a gene. The CDR3 is 16 residues long. The germline gives CDR1 SGHNT, CDR2 YYREEE (reference sequence). The CDR3 loop reads CASSLGGLAAAGELFF. The CDR3 DNA reads TGTGCCAGCAGCTTGGGTGGACTAGCGGCGGCCGGGGAGCTGTTTTTT.

This chain links TRBV14 with TRBJ1-6; maybe TRBD1 (6 bases). Germline V gene lookup returns CDR1 SGHDN and CDR2 FVKESK. Trimming left V 5 bases short and J 0 bases short, with 8 bases between. The CDR3 runs to 15 residues. The CDR3 DNA sequence: TGTGCCAGCAGCACAGGGAGCTCCTATAATTCACCCCTCCACTTT. Its protein product is CASSTGSSYNSPLHF.

The chain combines TRBV5-4 with TRBJ1-1; a possible D gene is TRBD1 (5 bases). The V gene's germline CDR1 is SGHNT and CDR2 YYREEE (reference sequence). Between the trimmed V and J ends, which lost 2 bases and 1 base, there was a span of 15 bases. This CDR3 is 16 amino acids long. As DNA, the CDR3 is TGTGCCAGCAGCTTAGCGGGACGCATCCAGAACACTGAAGCTTTCTTT. Translation: CASSLAGRIQNTEAFF.

This clone was recorded once. Other DNA sequences within the sample encode an identical CDR3. The CDR3 is CASSETSGDLQETQYF. CDR3 coding DNA: TGTGCCAGCAGTGAAACTAGCGGGGACCTCCAAGAGACCCAGTACTTC. V is TRBV2 and J is TRBJ2-5; 10 bases match TRBD2. CDR1 and CDR2 from the germline V gene are SNHLY and FYNNEI. The CDR3 has 16 amino acids. The V segment lost 2 bases and the J segment 1 base; nucleotides outside the gene matches: 4. The full variable domain, with the rest looked up from reference TRBV2 and TRBJ2-5, is EPEVTQTPSHQVTQMGQEVILRCVPISNHLYFYWYRQILGQKVEFLVSFYNNEISEKSEIFDDQFSVERPDGSNFTLKIRSTKLEDSAMYFCASSETSGDLQETQYFGPGTRLLVL.

This chain joins TRBV4-1 and TRBJ2-1; D not certain. Germline assignment: CDR1 MGHRA and CDR2 YSYEKL. V was shortened by 1 base and J by 7 bases, with 11 bases between the two germline ends. The CDR3 is made up of 14 amino acids. CDR3 sequence: CASSQATARNEQFF. The CDR3 DNA is TGCGCCAGCAGCCAAGCTACTGCCAGGAATGAGCAGTTCTTC.

This clone was detected a few times. The CDR3 loop is CASSIRKGLAGEGYEQYF. CDR3 coding DNA: TGTGCCAGTAGCATAAGGAAGGGACTAGCGGGAGAAGGCTACGAGCAGTACTTC. This chain uses TRBV19 with TRBJ2-7; 14 bases line up with TRBD2. Germline assignment: CDR1 LNHDA and CDR2 SQIVND (reference sequence). The CDR3 consists of 18 residues. V dropped 6 bases and J dropped 3; count of bases not matched to a gene: 13.

Only one count was recorded for this clone. The CDR3 here is CASSSQQGPYEQYF. CDR3 DNA sequence: TGTGCCAGCAGTTCCCAACAGGGGCCCTACGAGCAGTACTTC. The rearrangement uses TRBV6-5 and TRBJ2-5; 7 positions match TRBD1. The end of the DNA is better explained by TRBJ2-7, so the J call may be wrong. Germline-derived CDR1 and CDR2 are MNHEY and SVGAGI. The CDR3 extends over 14 amino acids.

As DNA, the CDR3 is TGCGCCAGCAGCCAAGATTCACAGGGGACCCAGTACTTC. It yields the protein CASSQDSQGTQYF. V usage is TRBV4-3 and J usage is TRBJ2-5, with D possibly TRBD1 on 6 matching bases. From germline, CDR1 is LGHNA and CDR2 YSLEER. The CDR3 has 13 amino acids. Trimming stripped 0 bases from V and 7 bases from J, with 9 bases between.

The chain has TRBV19 and TRBJ2-1; D call uncertain. V was cut by 4 bases and J by 5 bases, with 9 bases left in between. Germline CDR1 and CDR2: LNHDA and SQIVND (reference sequence). The CDR3 runs 13 residues. For the CDR3, the DNA is TGTGCCAGTAGTACCGGGTTAAACAATGAGCAGTTCTTC. This encodes CASSTGLNNEQFF.

The rearrangement joins TRBV30 to TRBJ1-5; no clear D. V dropped 1 base and J dropped 6 bases, with 10 bases sitting between them. Germline values: CDR1 GTSNPN, CDR2 SVGIG (reference sequence). The length of the CDR3 is 13 residues. CDR3 coding DNA: TGTGCCTGGAGTGCGGTTACGGGTCAGCCCCAGCATTTT. Its protein product is CAWSAVTGQPQHF.

The V and J genes are TRBV4-3 and TRBJ1-6; 9 bases map to TRBD1. The CDR3 covers 17 residues. Germline lookup yields CDR1 LGHNA and CDR2 YSLEER. V dropped 2 bases and J dropped 8; count of bases not matched to a gene: 10. The DNA for the CDR3 is TGCGCCAGCAGCCAACGCGCGACAGGGGGAGTAGATTCACCCCTCCACTTT. It translates to CASSQRATGGVDSPLHF.

This clone was counted once. CDR3 bases: TGTGCCAGCAGCCGGGGTGTCACTGAAGCTTTCTTT. Amino acids: CASSRGVTEAFF. This chain joins TRBV7-9 and TRBJ1-1; D unclear. Trimming removed 5 bases at V and 4 bases at J, with 8 bases between. Germline V gene data show CDR1 as SEHNR and CDR2 as FQNEAQ (reference sequence). The length of the CDR3 is 12 residues.

DNA of the CDR3: TGTGCCAGCAGTGGGTCCGGGGGAGTCTCCTACGAGCAGTACTTC. The encoded protein is CASSGSGGVSYEQYF. The J gene is TRBJ2-7, the V gene TRBV2, with D possibly TRBD2 on 6 matching bases. The length of the CDR3 is 15 residues. Germline V gene sequence: CDR1 SNHLY, CDR2 FYNNEI. V was cut by 4 bases and J by 0 bases, with 13 bases left in between.

V and J are TRBV7-3 and TRBJ2-1, with TRBD2 matching 9 bases. The CDR3 loop spans 17 amino acids. V gave up 2 bases and J gave up 0 bases; unmatched junction bases: 5. Germline loops: CDR1 SGHTA, CDR2 FQGTGA. The CDR3 bases are TGTGCCAGCAGCTTACGGGGTAGCGGGAGCTCCTACAATGAGCAGTTCTTC. Translated, it gives CASSLRGSGSSYNEQFF.

This sequence joins TRBV4-3 and TRBJ2-2; TRBD2 aligns across 13 bases. The germline V gene encodes CDR1 LGHNA and CDR2 YSLEER. Germline trimming cut 2 bases from V and 5 bases from J; bases unmatched to any gene: 8. There are 18 residues in the CDR3. The CDR3 nucleotides read TGCGCCAGCAGCCAACCAGGACTAGCGGGGGCCAGTACCGGGGAGCTGTTTTTT. It encodes CASSQPGLAGASTGELFF.

The rearrangement joins TRBV29-1 to TRBJ2-7; tentatively, D is TRBD1 (7 bases). Trimming took off 0 bases at V and 1 base at J, with 13 bases between the two ends. Per the germline V gene, CDR1 is SQVTM and CDR2 is ANQGSEA. This CDR3 has 15 residues. The CDR3: CSVEDRAGGSYEQYF. CDR3 coding DNA: TGCAGCGTTGAAGATAGGGCAGGGGGGTCCTACGAGCAGTACTTC.